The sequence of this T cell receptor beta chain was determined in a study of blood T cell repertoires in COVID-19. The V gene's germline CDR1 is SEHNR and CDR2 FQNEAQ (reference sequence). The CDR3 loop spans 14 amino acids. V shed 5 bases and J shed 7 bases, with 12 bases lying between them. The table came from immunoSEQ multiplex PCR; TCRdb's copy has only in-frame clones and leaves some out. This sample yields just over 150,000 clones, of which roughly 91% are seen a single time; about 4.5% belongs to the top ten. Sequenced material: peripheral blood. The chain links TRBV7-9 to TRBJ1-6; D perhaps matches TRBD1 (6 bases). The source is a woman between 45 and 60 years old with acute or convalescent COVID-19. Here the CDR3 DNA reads TGTGCCAGCAGCGGACAGAGTCCGAATTCACCCCTCCACTTT. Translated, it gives CASSGQSPNSPLHF.